This is a list of T cell receptor beta chains from one sample in a study of patients and donors after allogeneic stem cell transplantation. MiXCR, run by TCRdb on the RT-PCR reads, gives a single entry per CDR3 protein. The sample lists 900,000 to 1,000,000 distinct CDR3 sequences; around 17% were seen once. Sequenced: blood, either unsorted or a sorted T cell fraction (not recorded which). The source of these receptors is a human donor who was either an allogeneic HSCT recipient or a stem cell or donor lymphocyte infusion donor (not recorded which). It is not recorded whose cells these are; they may come from a transplant donor. Both conserved end residues are part of each CDR3.

j_call | v_call | cdr3_aa
TRBJ2-1 | TRBV4-1 | CASSQTRGTSSYNEQFF
TRBJ1-1 | TRBV6-5 | CASGGGYTEAFF
TRBJ1-3 | TRBV7-8 | CASSKGQGAFGNTIYF
TRBJ2-7 | TRBV29-1 | CSVETVGTGMYEQYF
TRBJ2-2 | TRBV7-3 | CASSLMGVHTGELFF
TRBJ2-7 | TRBV11-2 | CASSFRRAFGQGSYEQYF
TRBJ1-1 | TRBV7-8 | CASSQKGQGSTEAFF
TRBJ2-1 | TRBV29-1 | CSVGRVVSYNEQFF
TRBJ1-1 | TRBV11-2 | CASSLAVSAEAFF
TRBJ2-3 | TRBV7-3 | CASSLSPGPDTQYF
TRBJ2-7 | TRBV20-1 | CSASSSGTHSYEQYF
TRBJ1-6 | TRBV4-1 | CASSQPRGQGGLNSPLHF
TRBJ2-3 | TRBV20-1 | CSAGPLTGGRGDTQYF
TRBJ1-2 | TRBV6-1 | CASRRQGQGRNGYTF
TRBJ2-5 | TRBV5-1 | CASSLVLGRGNQETQYF
TRBJ2-7 | TRBV30 | CASAQGKAYEQYF
TRBJ1-1 | TRBV25-1 | CASSEHDRANTEAFF
TRBJ1-5 | TRBV3-1 | CASSLSTGQANNQPQHF
TRBJ2-2 | TRBV4-3 | CASSQDGPITGELFF
TRBJ1-2 | TRBV3-1 | CASSARDRVSYGYTF
TRBJ2-7 | TRBV19 | CASSLPGTAAYEQYF
TRBJ2-1 | TRBV7-9 | CASSPRLAGGPYEQFF